These 15 T cell receptor beta chains were all obtained from the same sample, sequenced in a study of cytomegalovirus exposure and HLA in healthy donors. Researchers ran the PCR with 60 Vbeta and 13 Jbeta primers. Sequencing was performed with immunoSEQ multiplex PCR; in TCRdb, only in-frame clones are kept and a portion is missing. The sample table sets out 60,000 to 80,000 clones. Input material: PBMCs. These receptors were taken from a boy between 10 and 17 years old in good health and CMV-seronegative.

The gene calls are TRBV7-8 and TRBJ2-7; D gene uncertain. The CDR3 length is 15 residues. Per the germline V gene, CDR1 is SGHVS and CDR2 is FQNEAQ. The V end was cut by 4 bases, the J end by 6 bases, with 19 bases between. The CDR3 coding sequence is TGTGCCAGCAGCTCCCCTTGGGTCAGGTCTGGCGAGCAGTACTTC. Translating gives CASSSPWVRSGEQYF.

The genes are TRBV5-4 and TRBJ1-2; 9 bases line up with TRBD1. The CDR3 has 15 residues. CDR1 and CDR2 (germline): SGHNT, YYREEE (reference sequence). Trimming took 3 bases from V and 2 from J; bases not matched to a gene: 5. The CDR3: CASSSRTGANYGYTF. The CDR3 DNA follows: TGTGCCAGCAGCTCACGGACAGGGGCGAACTATGGCTACACCTTC.

This sequence joins TRBV27 and TRBJ2-7, with 7 bases aligning to TRBD1. Per the germline V gene, CDR1 is MNHEY and CDR2 is SMNVEV (reference sequence). This CDR3 has 16 residues. Trimming at V came to 6 bases and at J to 2 bases, leaving 13 bases not matched to a gene. This CDR3 is CASSPPRQGSPYEQYF. The CDR3 DNA reads TGTGCCAGCAGCCCCCCACGACAGGGTAGCCCCTACGAGCAGTACTTC.

The chain links TRBV6-1 to TRBJ2-1; 10 nucleotides align to TRBD2. The ends lost 3 bases at V and 6 bases at J; junction bases unmatched: 11. CDR1 is MNHNS and CDR2 is SASEGT in the germline V gene. The CDR3 runs to 17 residues. The CDR3 DNA follows: TGTGCCAGCAGTGATCTACGTTTTCTAGCGGGGGCCAATGAGCAGTTCTTC. Its protein is CASSDLRFLAGANEQFF.

This chain links TRBV19 with TRBJ2-2, with TRBD2 matching 14 bases. The CDR3 consists of 17 residues. V gave up 6 bases and J gave up 5 bases; unmatched junction bases: 8. CDR1 is LNHDA, CDR2 SQIVND, per germline (reference sequence). The DNA for the CDR3 is TGTGCCAGTAGCCAACAGGGACTAGCGGGAGTTACCGGGGAGCTGTTTTTT. Amino acid sequence: CASSQQGLAGVTGELFF.

The rearrangement uses TRBV29-1 and TRBJ2-3, with TRBD1 identical over 8 bases. Losses at the gene ends were 4 bases for V and 6 bases for J; bases not matched to a gene: 18. Germline loops: CDR1 SQVTM, CDR2 ANQGSEA. This CDR3 contains 17 residues. The CDR3 is CSVVGYAGTGGPDTQYF. Written as DNA, the CDR3 is TGCAGCGTTGTTGGTTACGCTGGGACAGGCGGACCCGATACGCAGTATTTT.

J is TRBJ2-1 and V is TRBV6-1; 9 nucleotides align to TRBD2. CDR3 length: 15 amino acids. V trimming: 4 bases; J trimming: 6 bases; junction bases outside the gene matches: 7. The germline CDR1 and CDR2 sequences are MNHNS and SASEGT. The CDR3 DNA follows: TGTGCCAGCAGTGGTAGCGGGAGCCCCCGCAATGAGCAGTTCTTC. The encoded protein is CASSGSGSPRNEQFF.

This chain links TRBV29-1 with TRBJ2-5; TRBD2 matches 9 bases. Per the germline V gene, CDR1 is SQVTM and CDR2 is ANQGSEA. The CDR3 is 13 amino acids. V gave up 6 bases and J gave up 4 bases; unmatched junction bases: 6. CDR3 sequence: CSVAGGTGETQYF. The CDR3 coding sequence is TGCAGCGTAGCGGGAGGTACGGGAGAGACCCAGTACTTC.

The chain carries TRBV25-1 and TRBJ1-1; D is undetermined. This CDR3 is built from 16 residues. The ends were cut back, 5 bases at V and 0 bases at J, with 16 bases in the middle. Germline V gives CDR1 MGHDK, CDR2 SYGVNS. Here the CDR3 DNA reads TGTGCCAGCAGTCCGACACGGGAGTCTCTGAACACTGAAGCTTTCTTT. Protein sequence: CASSPTRESLNTEAFF.

The J gene is TRBJ1-2, the V gene TRBV6-5; 8 nucleotides line up with TRBD1. Looked up from germline, CDR1 is MNHEY and CDR2 is SVGAGI. The CDR3 runs 15 residues. J was trimmed by 12 bases and V by 7 bases; bases with no gene match: 19. As DNA, the CDR3 is TGTGCCAGCAAACTATCCGGACAGGGCGTCTATATTGACACCTTC. Its translation: CASKLSGQGVYIDTF.

This sequence joins TRBV6-5 and TRBJ1-1; TRBD1 matches 7 bases. V shed 2 bases, J shed 4 bases, and the junction held 10 bases outside the gene matches. Germline assignment: CDR1 MNHEY and CDR2 SVGAGI. The CDR3 runs 16 residues. The CDR3 sequence: CASSYAIGGGGTEAFF. CDR3 sequence (DNA): TGTGCCAGCAGTTACGCGATTGGAGGGGGCGGCACTGAAGCTTTCTTT.

This chain uses TRBV4-2 with TRBJ2-1; tentatively, D is TRBD2 (6 bases). This CDR3 comprises 14 residues. The V end lost 4 bases, the J end lost 8 bases, and 15 bases lay between the germline ends. CDR1 and CDR2 (germline): LGHNA, YNFKEQ. The CDR3 region has the DNA TGTGCCAGCAGCCTCACCCGGGACTGGGATGAGCAGTTCTTC. Its protein is CASSLTRDWDEQFF.

Points on this clone: Sequence at one end of the junction differs from germline and may be a read error. The chain combines TRBV6-5 with TRBJ1-6; 10 positions match TRBD1. Looked up from germline, CDR1 is MNHEY and CDR2 is SVGAGI. The CDR3 is 15 amino acids. CDR3 nucleotide sequence: TGTGCCAGCAGGGTCCGGACAGGGGGTTGGTCACACCTCCACTTT. Translated: CASRVRTGGWSHLHF.

J is TRBJ2-2 and V is TRBV30; D possibly corresponds to TRBD1 (6 bases). Germline V gives CDR1 GTSNPN, CDR2 SVGIG (reference sequence). The CDR3 totals 13 residues. Trimming shortened V by 0 bases and J by 8 bases, and 10 bases separated the two germline ends. CDR3 sequence (DNA): TGTGCCTGGAGTGTACAGGGTGCAGGGGAGCTGTTTTTT. This codes for CAWSVQGAGELFF.

The V gene is TRBV5-4, the J gene TRBJ1-1; maybe TRBD1 (6 bases). Germline V gene sequence: CDR1 SGHNT, CDR2 YYREEE (reference sequence). Trimming stripped 4 bases from V and 4 bases from J, with 20 bases between. The CDR3 length is 16 residues. Here the CDR3 reads CASSRVNQGLGTEAFF. CDR3 sequence (DNA): TGTGCCAGCAGCCGGGTGAATCAGGGGCTGGGCACTGAAGCTTTCTTT.